Following are 18 T cell receptor beta chains from one sample sequenced in a study of blood T cell repertoires in COVID-19. Here immunoSEQ multiplex PCR was the method, and the copy in TCRdb shows in-frame clones only, minus some. The data hold 150,000 to 200,000 clones, with roughly 85% observed a single time. The sequencing input was PBMCs or T cells enriched from blood (not recorded which). Receptor source: a man aged 55-75 years who had recovered from COVID-19.

This chain uses TRBV10-3 with TRBJ2-2; TRBD1 agrees at 7 bases. This CDR3 has 13 residues. Germline CDR1 ENHRY, CDR2 SYGVKD. The V and J ends lost 7 bases and 5 bases, in that order; junction bases with no gene match: 4. CDR3 in DNA: TGTGCCATCACCGGACAGGTTACCGGGGAGCTGTTTTTT. This codes for CAITGQVTGELFF.

Concerning this clone: An end of the junction does not agree with germline; a read error may underlie this. This sequence joins TRBV14 and TRBJ2-2; no clear D gene. The CDR3 runs to 15 residues. Germline-derived CDR1 and CDR2 are SGHDN and FVKESK. CDR3 loop: CASSEDPGWTGELFF. DNA of the CDR3: TGTGCCAGCAGCGAAGATCCAGGATGGACCGGGGAGCTGTTTTTT. The whole variable domain, remainder taken from reference TRBV14 and TRBJ2-2, is EAGVTQFPSHSVIEKGQTVTLRCDPISGHDNLYWYRRVMGKEIKFLLHFVKESKQDESGMPNNRFLAERTGGTYSTLKVQPAELEDSGVYFCASSEDPGWTGELFFGEGSRLTVL.

The J gene is TRBJ2-7, the V gene TRBV10-2, with a tentative D call TRBD2 (5 bases). This CDR3 is 13 amino acids long. V lost 6 bases and J lost 2, with 11 bases in between. CDR1 WSHSY and CDR2 SAAADI come from the germline V gene. The CDR3 is CASRPTGTYEQYF. CDR3 nucleotides: TGCGCCAGCAGACCGACGGGAACCTACGAGCAGTACTTC.

This clone appeared once. This chain connects TRBV10-3 to TRBJ2-1; D is possibly TRBD1 (5 bases). V shed 7 bases and J shed 1 base, with 8 bases lying between them. CDR1 ENHRY and CDR2 SYGVKD come from the germline V gene. The CDR3 is made up of 13 amino acids. The chain's CDR3 is CAIKQGSYNEQFF. CDR3 in DNA: TGTGCCATCAAGCAGGGATCCTACAATGAGCAGTTCTTC.

The gene calls are TRBV5-5 and TRBJ1-6, with TRBD1 identical over 7 bases. The CDR3 contains 15 residues. The V gene end was trimmed by 5 bases and the J gene end by 7 bases; junction bases not matched to a gene: 9. Germline V gene sequence: CDR1 SGHKS, CDR2 YYEKEE (reference sequence). The CDR3 sequence: CASRRTGTVNSPLHF. As DNA, the CDR3 is TGTGCCAGCAGAAGAACCGGGACAGTCAATTCACCCCTCCACTTT. The full variable domain, completed using reference TRBV5-5 and TRBJ1-6, is DAGVTQSPTHLIKTRGQQVTLRCSPISGHKSVSWYQQVLGQGPQFIFQYYEKEERGRGNFPDRFSARQFPNYSSELNVNALLLGDSALYLCASRRTGTVNSPLHFGNGTRLTVT.

The chain recombines TRBV30 with TRBJ1-2, with a tentative D call TRBD1 (5 bases). V shed 2 bases and J shed 4 bases, with 20 bases lying between them. The CDR3 consists of 16 residues. Germline CDR1 reads GTSNPN; CDR2 reads SVGIG (reference sequence). CDR3 region: CAWSQARTGPPYGYTF. DNA of the CDR3: TGTGCCTGGAGTCAAGCTCGAACAGGCCCACCCTATGGCTACACCTTC.

This clone showed up just a few times. The chain employs TRBV4-2 and TRBJ2-7; D remains unclear. Per the germline V gene, CDR1 is LGHNA and CDR2 is YNFKEQ. The CDR3 covers 13 residues. Trimming cost V 3 bases and J 3 bases, with 9 bases left between them. The CDR3: CASSHGPNYEQYF. As DNA, the CDR3 is TGTGCCAGCAGCCACGGTCCCAACTACGAGCAGTACTTC.

The chain links TRBV2 to TRBJ1-5; TRBD1 matches 8 bases. Germline V gene sequence: CDR1 SNHLY, CDR2 FYNNEI. The ends lost 6 bases at V and 1 base at J; junction bases unmatched: 14. The CDR3 extends over 18 amino acids. DNA for the CDR3: TGTGCCAGCAGGGACAGGGTCTCTCCACGGGTCAGCAATCAGCCCCAGCATTTT. It yields the protein CASRDRVSPRVSNQPQHF. The variable domain in full, with the rest retrieved from reference TRBV2 and TRBJ1-5, is EPEVTQTPSHQVTQMGQEVILRCVPISNHLYFYWYRQILGQKVEFLVSFYNNEISEKSEIFDDQFSVERPDGSNFTLKIRSTKLEDSAMYFCASRDRVSPRVSNQPQHFGDGTRLSIL.

Turning to this clone: At one of its ends the junction is not consistent with the germline gene, which may arise from a read error. CDR3 nucleotide sequence: TGTGCTAGCAGCCGATTAACCGGGGGCACAGATACGCAGTATTTT. This codes for CASSRLTGGTDTQYF. This rearrangement joins TRBV7-7 to TRBJ2-3; D possibly corresponds to TRBD2 (5 bases). Per germline, CDR1 SSHAT and CDR2 FNYEAQ (reference sequence). The CDR3 extends over 15 amino acids.

The chain links TRBV29-1 to TRBJ2-2, with D possibly TRBD1 on 5 matching bases. The ends were cut back, 4 bases at V and 8 bases at J, with 5 bases in the middle. Germline CDR1 SQVTM, CDR2 ANQGSEA. The CDR3 contains 10 residues. The DNA of the CDR3 is TGCAGCGTTGGGACAGGGGAGCTGTTTTTT. Protein: CSVGTGELFF.

The chain recombines TRBV25-1 with TRBJ1-2; D call uncertain. With 5 bases removed from V and 7 bases from J, the gap between germline ends came to 8 bases. The CDR3 sequence is 11 residues long. Germline-derived CDR1 and CDR2 are MGHDK and SYGVNS. CDR3 in amino acids: CASSSVRGYTF. The DNA for the CDR3 is TGTGCCAGCAGTTCGGTACGTGGCTACACCTTC.

This chain joins TRBV9 and TRBJ2-7; tentative D call: TRBD1 (6 bases). The CDR3 loop spans 15 amino acids. CDR1 SGDLS and CDR2 YYNGEE come from the germline V gene. Deletions cut 4 bases from V and 4 bases from J, with 18 bases between. CDR3 sequence reads: CASSPLAGRGYEQYF. CDR3 DNA sequence: TGTGCCAGCAGCCCTCTGGCGGGCAGGGGTTACGAGCAGTACTTC.

The chain has TRBV27 and TRBJ1-6; tentatively, D is TRBD1 (5 bases). CDR3 length: 14 amino acids. Germline-derived CDR1 and CDR2 are MNHEY and SMNVEV (reference sequence). Trimming cost V 4 bases and J 8 bases, with 12 bases left between them. CDR3 sequence: CASSSLGGDSPLHF. In nucleotides, the CDR3 is TGTGCCAGCAGTTCCCTGGGAGGGGATTCACCCCTCCACTTT.

This clone was detected a few times. The chain couples TRBV5-4 to TRBJ1-6, with TRBD1 matching 8 bases. V shed 4 bases and J 5 bases; nucleotides not matched to a gene: 5. The CDR3 totals 15 residues. Germline V gene sequence: CDR1 SGHNT, CDR2 YYREEE (reference sequence). The DNA for the CDR3 is TGTGCCAGCAGCCAACAACAGGGGGATAATTCACCCCTCCACTTT. Translation gives CASSQQQGDNSPLHF.

CDR3 bases: TGTGCCAGTAGTAGGGGACAGAGCTCCTACGAGCAGTACTTC. Encoded protein: CASSRGQSSYEQYF. The chain recombines TRBV19 with TRBJ2-7, with TRBD1 identical over 7 bases. This CDR3 has 14 residues. V trimming: 4 bases; J trimming: 0 bases; junction bases outside the gene matches: 3. The germline gives CDR1 LNHDA, CDR2 SQIVND (reference sequence).

The chain recombines TRBV7-2 with TRBJ2-2; 10 bases are a match to TRBD1. Germline V gene data show CDR1 as SGHTA and CDR2 as FQGNSA. The CDR3 runs 14 residues. The V segment lost 3 bases and the J segment 6 bases; nucleotides outside the gene matches: 1. The CDR3 here is CASSFGTGAGELFF. The CDR3 coding sequence is TGTGCCAGCAGCTTCGGGACAGGGGCCGGGGAGCTGTTTTTT.

This chain uses TRBV19 with TRBJ1-5, with 9 bases aligning to TRBD1. This CDR3 contains 15 residues. With V trimmed by 3 bases and J by 6 bases, 6 bases remained unmatched. Germline V CDR1 and CDR2: LNHDA, SQIVND (reference sequence). The chain's CDR3 is CASSITRTGAQPQHF. CDR3 coding DNA: TGTGCCAGTAGTATCACCCGGACAGGGGCTCAGCCCCAGCATTTT.

This chain connects TRBV5-3 to TRBJ1-5; D is undetermined. TRBV5-3 is an open reading frame whose function is uncertain. The CDR3 contains 15 residues. Trimming removed 0 bases from V and 0 bases from J, with 7 bases in between. CDR3 coding DNA: TGTGCCAGAAGCTTGGCTAATTATAGCAATCAGCCCCAGCATTTT. This sequence encodes CARSLANYSNQPQHF.